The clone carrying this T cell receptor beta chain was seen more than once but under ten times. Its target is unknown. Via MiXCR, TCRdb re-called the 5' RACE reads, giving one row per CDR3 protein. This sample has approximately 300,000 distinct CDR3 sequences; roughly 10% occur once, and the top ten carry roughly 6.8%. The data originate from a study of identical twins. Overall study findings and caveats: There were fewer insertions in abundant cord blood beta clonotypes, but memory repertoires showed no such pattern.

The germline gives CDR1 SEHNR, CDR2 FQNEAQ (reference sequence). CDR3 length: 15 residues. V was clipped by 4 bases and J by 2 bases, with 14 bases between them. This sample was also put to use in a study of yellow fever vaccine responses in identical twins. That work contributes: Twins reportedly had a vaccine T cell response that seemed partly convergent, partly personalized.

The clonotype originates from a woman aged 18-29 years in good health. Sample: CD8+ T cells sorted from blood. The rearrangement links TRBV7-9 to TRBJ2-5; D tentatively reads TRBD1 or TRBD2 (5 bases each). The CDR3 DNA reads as TGTGCCAGCAGCTCGAACCGGGACGGACAAGAGACCCAGTACTTC. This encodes CASSSNRDGQETQYF.